These 15 T cell receptor beta chains share one sample of origin, sequenced in a study of Ad26.COV2.S vaccination and SARS-CoV-2 variants. Stated treatment: approximately 18 received Ad26.COV2.S at low or high dose, single or two shots; several received placebo; per-sample allocation not given. The investigators took samples on day 63 after the first vaccine or placebo injection. Measured with immunoSEQ multiplex PCR; TCRdb has only the in-frame clones, and not every one. The table lists about 380,000 clones, 83% of them singletons, with more than 7% in the top ten. The sample was peripheral blood, taken in a trial of Ad26.COV2.S vaccine versus placebo. The receptor source for this set is a person between 18 and 59 years old who received the Ad26.COV2.S COVID-19 vaccine or a placebo.

V and J are TRBV11-2 and TRBJ2-7, with D unresolved. Germline V CDR1 and CDR2: SGHAT, FQNNGV. V gave up 6 bases and J gave up 4 bases, with 10 bases separating them. CDR3 length: 12 residues. The CDR3 bases are TGTGCCAGCAGGACCCTAGGGTACGAGCAGTACTTC. Its protein is CASRTLGYEQYF.

The genes are TRBV27 and TRBJ2-7; weak D call: TRBD1 (6 bases). CDR1 is MNHEY, CDR2 SMNVEV, per germline (reference sequence). V lost 5 bases and J lost 7, with 18 bases in between. CDR3 size: 14 residues. This CDR3 is CASSRQGKAGEQYF. DNA for the CDR3: TGTGCCAGCAGTCGGCAGGGGAAAGCAGGGGAGCAGTACTTC.

The chain recombines TRBV7-2 with TRBJ2-7, with D possibly being TRBD1 (6 bases). The CDR3 totals 12 residues. The germline V gene has CDR1 SGHTA and CDR2 FQGNSA. With 4 bases removed from V and 5 bases from J, the gap between germline ends came to 9 bases. The CDR3, as DNA: TGTGCCAGCAGCTCACAGGGCCACGAGCAGTACTTC. Translation: CASSSQGHEQYF.

CDR3 loop: CASRDGTGYGYTF. CDR3 coding DNA: TGTGCCAGCAGGGATGGGACGGGATATGGCTACACCTTC. The rearrangement uses TRBV9 and TRBJ1-2, with a tentative D call TRBD1 (5 bases). Between the trimmed V and J ends, which lost 5 bases and 5 bases, there was a span of 13 bases. Germline V gene lookup returns CDR1 SGDLS and CDR2 YYNGEE. CDR3 size: 13 residues. The full variable domain, its missing parts supplied by reference TRBV9 and TRBJ1-2, is DSGVTQTPKHLITATGQRVTLRCSPRSGDLSVYWYQQSLDQGLQFLIQYYNGEERAKGNILERFSAQQFPDLHSELNLSSLELGDSALYFCASRDGTGYGYTFGSGTRLTVV.

V usage is TRBV6-2 or TRBV6-3 and J usage is TRBJ2-3; D gene unclear. Germline loops: CDR1 MNHEY, CDR2 SVGEGT. The CDR3 runs 12 residues. V lost 6 bases, J lost 4 bases, and 8 bases lay in between. The CDR3 spells CASSPTSDTQYF. The CDR3 DNA is TGTGCCAGCAGCCCGACTTCAGATACGCAGTATTTT.

The genes are TRBV7-9 and TRBJ2-7; D assignment may be TRBD1 or TRBD2 (5 bases each). This CDR3 contains 15 residues. Trimming pared 1 base from V and 0 bases from J, leaving 10 bases between. In germline, CDR1 is SEHNR, CDR2 FQNEAQ (reference sequence). In DNA form, the CDR3 reads TGTGCCAGCAGCTTAGGGGACCCTAGCTCCTACGAGCAGTACTTC. This translates into CASSLGDPSSYEQYF.

The sample holds one count of this clone. This chain uses TRBV10-3 with TRBJ2-5; D is unclear. This CDR3 has 13 amino acids. V shed 5 bases and J shed 1 base, with 8 bases lying between them. CDR1 ENHRY and CDR2 SYGVKD come from the germline V gene. The CDR3 protein is CAISPDLQETQYF. The CDR3 DNA sequence: TGTGCCATCAGTCCGGACCTCCAAGAGACCCAGTACTTC.

The rearrangement uses TRBV7-2 and TRBJ2-5; possibly TRBD2 for D (6 bases). CDR1 is SGHTA, CDR2 FQGNSA, per germline. V was trimmed by 6 bases and J by 9 bases, leaving 17 bases between them. The CDR3 is made up of 13 amino acids. The DNA for the CDR3 is TGTGCCAGCAGTTTTGGGACCTCGGGGGCCCAGTACTTC. As protein: CASSFGTSGAQYF.

V is TRBV2 and J is TRBJ2-5; 8 bases are a match to TRBD2. The CDR3 extends over 14 amino acids. Looked up from germline, CDR1 is SNHLY and CDR2 is FYNNEI. Trimming removed 5 bases from V and 3 bases from J; junction bases left unmatched: 5. CDR3 sequence reads: CASSSVAGKETQYF. In DNA, the CDR3 is TGTGCCAGCAGTTCTGTAGCGGGGAAAGAGACCCAGTACTTC.

This sequence joins TRBV27 and TRBJ2-2, with 9 nucleotides matching TRBD2. This CDR3 is 17 amino acids long. V lost 4 bases, J lost 4 bases, and 10 bases stayed unmatched. Germline V gene sequence: CDR1 MNHEY, CDR2 SMNVEV (reference sequence). CDR3 in DNA: TGTGCCAGCAGTTCAATCCCCCTAGCGGGATTCACCGGGGAGCTGTTTTTT. This translates into CASSSIPLAGFTGELFF.

This clone is a singleton in its sample. The chain is built from TRBV13 and TRBJ2-7, with 12 positions matching TRBD2. Germline CDR1 and CDR2: PRHDT and FYEKMQ (reference sequence). V shed 5 bases, J shed 1 base, and the junction held 6 bases outside the gene matches. CDR3 length: 16 residues. The CDR3 DNA sequence: TGTGCCAGCAGCGGACGACTAGCGGGAGCGTCCTACGAGCAGTACTTC. It is translated as CASSGRLAGASYEQYF.

This chain joins TRBV11-2 and TRBJ2-7; 11 bases are a match to TRBD2. The length of the CDR3 is 14 residues. From germline, CDR1 is SGHAT and CDR2 FQNNGV. V was clipped by 8 bases and J by 3 bases; unmatched bases: 6. The CDR3 DNA reads as TGTGCCAGCGGACTTAGCGGGGGGGGCTACGAGCAGTACTTC. Translating it yields CASGLSGGGYEQYF.

The rearrangement joins TRBV5-1 to TRBJ2-1; 11 positions match TRBD2. CDR1 and CDR2 (germline): SGHRS, YFSETQ. This CDR3 spans 13 amino acids. V lost 0 bases to trimming and J lost 14 bases; unmatched junction nucleotides: 4. CDR3 residues: CASSLESSGRKFF. For the CDR3, the DNA is TGCGCCAGCAGCTTGGAGTCTAGCGGGAGGAAGTTCTTC.

The chain couples TRBV7-2 to TRBJ1-2, with 11 bases matching TRBD1. Germline assignment: CDR1 SGHTA and CDR2 FQGNSA. With 5 bases clipped from V and 11 bases from J, the junction kept 7 bases outside the gene matches. There are 13 residues in the CDR3. For the CDR3, the DNA is TGTGCCAGCAGCCCCCGGACAGGGGGCGCTTACACCTTC. Translation gives CASSPRTGGAYTF.

The chain employs TRBV3-1 (or the pseudogene TRBV3-2) and TRBJ2-7; 7 nucleotides line up with TRBD1. CDR1 and CDR2 (germline): LGHDT, YNNKEL (reference sequence). The CDR3 sequence is 14 residues long. V trimming: 4 bases; J trimming: 0 bases; junction bases outside the gene matches: 3. The CDR3 sequence: CASSLTGSSYEQYF. CDR3 sequence (DNA): TGTGCCAGCAGCCTGACAGGGAGCTCCTACGAGCAGTACTTC.